This T cell receptor (beta chain) was recorded in a study of identical twins (dated by TCRdb to the mid-2010s). In the study overall: TCR alpha and beta repertoires from monozygotic twins, unrelated adults of various ages and cord blood were deep-sequenced to test whether fetal clonotypes persist. To rule out contamination, the twin experiments were replicated at different times with different library preparation protocols. The study at large found these results: Invariant T cells such as MAIT and iNKT could partly confound zero-insertion analyses, though diverse VJ usage argued against this for most clonotypes. Out-of-frame TCR alpha sequences shared between twins showed an excess of low generation-probability sequences compared with coincidental sharing between unrelated individuals. Conclusions relied on cross-sectional statistical analysis, since the same donors could not be followed over many years. Fewer insertions were carried by abundant cord blood beta clonotypes; a weaker similar trend was observed in young adult naive repertoires, while no such trend was observed in memory repertoires. Recombination models systematically underestimated out-of-frame TCR alpha sharing in monozygotic twins but agreed with sharing between unrelated individuals. In beta out-of-frame sequences, excess twin sharing was weaker, because having fewer shared sequences lowered the signal-to-noise ratio.

Concerning this clonotype: It has no known antigen specificity. Base qualities are not provided; no much larger clone lies one nucleotide away.

All donors were healthy Caucasians. Miltenyi CD45RO+ enrichment and human naive T-cell isolation kits were used to isolate memory (CD45RO+) and naive T cells from PBMC. The protocol used for the library was 5' RACE. Reads for this sample came from an Illumina HiSeq 2000. Template switching introduced a universal primer binding site; the final cDNA contained a unique molecular identifier, enabling accurate counting of TCR cDNA molecules. First-strand cDNA for TCR alpha and beta chains was synthesized from specific primers in the conserved constant-segment region. Each cDNA library was double barcoded, with a SMART-Mk sample barcode plus Illumina barcodes, to control for contamination. TruSeq adapter sequences, together with Illumina sample barcodes, were added in two successive PCR steps. Sequencing of the TCR alpha and beta cDNA libraries was done on the Illumina HiSeq platform using custom primers. The paper's data handling went like this. MiGEC processed the raw reads to extract unique molecular identifiers, while MiXCR was used to determine the CDR3 positions. Recombination models were inferred per individual with the repgenHMM and IGoR tools using an EM algorithm. The tcR package in R was used for shared clonotype analysis, with sharing normalized by the product of cloneset sizes. To study raw recombination without the effects of thymic and clonal selection, out-of-frame nonproductive sequences were analyzed. TCRdb trimmed the raw reads at Q25, called clones with MiXCR and kept productive beta chains. One record per CDR3 amino acid sequence lists the most common genes and DNA. TCRdb, not the original authors, processed these V and J calls. This sample is represented by approximately 260,000 distinct CDR3 sequences; over 12% of them were singletons. 8.8% of the sample belongs to the ten largest clones.

The germline V gene provides CDR1 LGHNT and CDR2 FRNRAP. Relative to germline, V is 2 bases shorter and J is 3 bases shorter, with 5 bases between their ends. Reading from cysteine to phenylalanine, the CDR3 counts 12 amino acids. This entry keeps only the CDR3 DNA: 36 bases, framed from base 1. The V and J segments used are TRBV12-5 and TRBJ2-7; confidence is insufficient to name the D gene. The sequence was obtained from a woman aged 18-30 years in good health. What was sequenced was memory (CD45RO+) T cells sorted from blood. The cell subset or site label here, explained by the study, means: CD45RO+ enriched T cells. The DNA sequence is TGTGCTAGTGGTTTGTCCCACTACGAGCAGTACTTC. Translated, this gives CASGLSHYEQYF.